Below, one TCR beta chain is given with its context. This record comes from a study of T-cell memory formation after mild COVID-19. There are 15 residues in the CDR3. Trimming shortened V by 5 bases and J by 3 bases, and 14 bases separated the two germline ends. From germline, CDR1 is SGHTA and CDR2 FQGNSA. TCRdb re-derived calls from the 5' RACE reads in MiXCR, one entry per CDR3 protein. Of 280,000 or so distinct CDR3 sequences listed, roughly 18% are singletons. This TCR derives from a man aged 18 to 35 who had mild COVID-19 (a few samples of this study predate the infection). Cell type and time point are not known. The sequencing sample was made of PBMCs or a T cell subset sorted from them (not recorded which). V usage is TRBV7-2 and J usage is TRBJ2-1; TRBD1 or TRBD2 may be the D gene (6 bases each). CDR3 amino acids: CASSLYREDYNEQFF. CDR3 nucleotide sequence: TGTGCCAGCAGCCTCTACAGGGAGGACTACAATGAGCAGTTCTTC.